The next 6 T cell receptor beta chains were all read from a single sample in a study of blood T cell repertoires in COVID-19. The table came from immunoSEQ multiplex PCR; TCRdb's copy has only in-frame clones and leaves some out. The data hold around 100,000 clones, with nearly 85% observed a single time. The sample consisted of peripheral blood. The receptors shown here come from a human donor in a cohort sampled during active or convalescent COVID-19.

CDR3 in DNA: TGTGCCAGCAGTTTAGAGCCTGGCAATCAGCCCCAGCATTTT. It is translated as CASSLEPGNQPQHF. This chain connects TRBV27 to TRBJ1-5, with D unresolved. Germline-derived CDR1 and CDR2 are MNHEY and SMNVEV (reference sequence). Between the trimmed V and J ends, which lost 2 bases and 2 bases, there was a span of 7 bases. This CDR3 is 14 amino acids long.

The chain couples TRBV2 to TRBJ2-7; 8 nucleotides agree with TRBD1. This CDR3 comprises 13 residues. CDR1 and CDR2 (germline): SNHLY, FYNNEI. The V and J ends lost 10 bases and 2 bases, in that order; junction bases with no gene match: 7. CDR3 bases: TGTGCCACCGGGACAGGAACGCCCTACGAGCAGTACTTC. Protein product: CATGTGTPYEQYF.

The chain joins TRBV28 to TRBJ1-2; 7 bases align to TRBD1. The CDR3 is 14 residues long. The germline CDR1 and CDR2 sequences are MDHEN and SYDVKM. V was pared by 6 bases and J by 4 bases, with 8 bases of the junction left unmatched. The CDR3 DNA reads TGTGCCAGCAGCCAGACAGGGAATAGCTATGGCTACACCTTC. It is translated as CASSQTGNSYGYTF.

V gene TRBV18 combines with J gene TRBJ2-3; the D gene is possibly TRBD2 (7 bases). Germline loops: CDR1 KGHSH, CDR2 LQKENI. Trimming shortened V by 1 base and J by 6 bases, and 11 bases separated the two germline ends. The CDR3 sequence is 14 residues long. In DNA, the CDR3 is TGTGCCAGCTCACCACGGGGGGGCAGGGATACGCAGTATTTT. It yields the protein CASSPRGGRDTQYF.

The J gene is TRBJ1-5, the V gene TRBV5-1; 7 nucleotides align to TRBD1. This CDR3 contains 15 residues. V shed 0 bases and J 4 bases; nucleotides not matched to a gene: 4. CDR1 and CDR2 (germline): SGHRS, YFSETQ. The CDR3 DNA sequence: TGCGCCAGCAGCTTGGCGGGGACAGAAAATCAGCCCCAGCATTTT. Protein sequence: CASSLAGTENQPQHF.

The rearrangement links TRBV29-1 to TRBJ1-4; 7 positions agree with TRBD1. The CDR3 contains 13 residues. Germline CDR1 is SQVTM and CDR2 is ANQGSEA. J gave up 10 bases and V 3 bases, and 8 bases lay outside the gene matches. The CDR3 region is CSVEANRGGKLFF. The CDR3 coding sequence is TGCAGCGTTGAGGCGAACAGGGGAGGAAAACTGTTTTTT.